The 24 T cell receptor beta chains given below trace back to one sample, sequenced in a study of blood T cell repertoires in COVID-19. Produced via immunoSEQ multiplex PCR; TCRdb's table is partial and in-frame only. This table has a few hundred thousand clones, around 92% appearing once. Specimen: peripheral blood. Every receptor here comes from a man between 18 and 35 years old who had recovered from COVID-19.

The chain joins TRBV3-1 (or the pseudogene TRBV3-2) to TRBJ2-1, with D possibly matching TRBD2 (5 bases). The germline V and J ends were trimmed by 1 base and 9 bases, with 10 bases remaining between them. There are 13 residues in the CDR3. Germline V gene sequence: CDR1 LGHDT, CDR2 YNNKEL (reference sequence). Here the CDR3 DNA reads TGTGCCAGCAGCCAAGCGACTGGGAGTGAGCAGTTCTTC. Protein sequence: CASSQATGSEQFF.

The V and J genes are TRBV4-1 and TRBJ1-4; TRBD1 is a possible D gene (6 bases). This CDR3 has 17 residues. Trimming took off 4 bases at V and 4 bases at J, with 19 bases between the two ends. CDR1 is MGHRA and CDR2 is YSYEKL in the germline V gene. The CDR3 region is CASSPRTDLTFNEKLFF. DNA for the CDR3: TGCGCCAGCAGCCCCCGGACAGATCTGACCTTTAATGAAAAACTGTTTTTT.

The chain couples TRBV6-1 to TRBJ1-5; no clear D gene. V dropped 4 bases and J dropped 6 bases, with 19 bases sitting between them. Germline CDR1 and CDR2: MNHNS and SASEGT. CDR3 size: 16 residues. CDR3 loop: CASSGGPGVFVQPQHF. The DNA for the CDR3 is TGTGCCAGCAGTGGTGGGCCCGGGGTTTTCGTTCAGCCCCAGCATTTT.

The chain recombines TRBV27 with TRBJ2-1, with TRBD2 matching over 12 bases. Germline V gives CDR1 MNHEY, CDR2 SMNVEV (reference sequence). J lost 5 bases, V lost 3 bases, and 2 bases had no gene match. CDR3 length: 15 amino acids. The CDR3 DNA sequence: TGTGCCAGCAGTTTTCGGACTAGCGGGAACAATGAGCAGTTCTTC. Encoded protein: CASSFRTSGNNEQFF.

This chain connects TRBV7-3 to TRBJ1-1; D gene ambiguous. CDR3 length equals 14 residues. CDR1 and CDR2 from the germline V gene are SGHTA and FQGTGA. V lost 2 bases, J lost 5 bases, and 12 bases lay in between. CDR3 protein: CASSLLGIGTEAFF. DNA for the CDR3: TGTGCCAGCAGCTTACTCGGGATAGGGACTGAAGCTTTCTTT.

V usage is TRBV12-3 or TRBV12-4 and J usage is TRBJ1-1; D ambiguous. CDR3 length equals 13 residues. The V and J ends lost 3 bases and 10 bases respectively, with 15 bases between them. For the CDR3, the DNA is TGTGCCAGCAGTTTGAAATGGCTCGGAGGAGCTTTCTTT. Residues: CASSLKWLGGAFF.

This chain connects TRBV6-2 or TRBV6-3 to TRBJ1-6; D may be TRBD1 (6 bases). Germline assignment: CDR1 MNHEY and CDR2 SVGEGT. The germline V and J ends were trimmed by 2 bases and 10 bases, with 12 bases remaining between them. The CDR3 contains 14 residues. CDR3 DNA: TGTGCCAGCAGTTACCAGGGGCGGCGGTCACCCCTCCACTTT. The encoded protein is CASSYQGRRSPLHF.

The rearrangement uses TRBV2 and TRBJ1-1, with D possibly matching TRBD1 (5 bases). The CDR3 is made up of 15 amino acids. CDR1 and CDR2 (germline): SNHLY, FYNNEI. The V and J ends lost 8 bases and 11 bases respectively, with 27 bases between them. The DNA for the CDR3 is TGTGCCAGCCATAACTATGCATTGGGGCGGGGGGAGGCTTTCTTT. Amino acids: CASHNYALGRGEAFF.

In its sample, this clone was seen a few times. The V gene is TRBV7-9, the J gene TRBJ2-7, with 7 bases that match TRBD1. The CDR3 covers 18 residues. Looked up from germline, CDR1 is SEHNR and CDR2 is FQNEAQ (reference sequence). V lost 1 base and J lost 0; bases outside the gene matches: 12. The CDR3 DNA sequence: TGTGCCAGCAGCTTAGGGGGGACAGCCGAAATTTTCTCCTACGAGCAGTACTTC. It yields the protein CASSLGGTAEIFSYEQYF.

This clone has more than one count but fewer than ten. The chain couples TRBV7-2 to TRBJ2-1; 11 bases map to TRBD1. CDR1 is SGHTA and CDR2 is FQGNSA in the germline V gene. The CDR3 sequence is 15 residues long. With 4 bases clipped from V and 4 bases from J, the junction kept 3 bases outside the gene matches. For the CDR3, the DNA is TGTGCCAGCAGCTCCGGGACAGGGGGGTACAATGAGCAGTTCTTC. Protein sequence: CASSSGTGGYNEQFF.

This chain links TRBV29-1 with TRBJ2-7; D is uncertain. This CDR3 has 13 amino acids. In germline, CDR1 is SQVTM, CDR2 ANQGSEA. Trimming took 4 bases from V and 1 from J, leaving 11 bases between them. The CDR3, as DNA: TGCAGCGTTGTGTCTAATCCGTCCTACGAGCAGTACTTC. This gives the protein CSVVSNPSYEQYF.

This clone was picked up a small number of times. This chain uses TRBV6-6 with TRBJ2-1; 10 bases are shared with TRBD1. Trimming took 7 bases from V and 3 from J; bases not matched to a gene: 6. This CDR3 has 15 amino acids. Looked up from germline, CDR1 is MNHNY and CDR2 is SVGAGI (reference sequence). CDR3 protein: CASTGQGGLYNEQFF. The CDR3 nucleotides are TGTGCCAGCACCGGACAGGGGGGCCTCTACAATGAGCAGTTCTTC.

The chain has TRBV19 and TRBJ1-2, with D perhaps TRBD1 (6 bases). Trimming removed 3 bases at V and 4 bases at J, with 15 bases between. This CDR3 is built from 15 residues. CDR1 and CDR2 (germline): LNHDA, SQIVND (reference sequence). The DNA of the CDR3 is TGTGCCAGTAGTATCCCAGGGGCTATCATCTATGGCTACACCTTC. Translating it yields CASSIPGAIIYGYTF. Filled out from reference TRBV19 and TRBJ1-2, the complete variable domain reads DGGITQSPKYLFRKEGQNVTLSCEQNLNHDAMYWYRQDPGQGLRLIYYSQIVNDFQKGDIAEGYSVSREKKESFPLTVTSAQKNPTAFYLCASSIPGAIIYGYTFGSGTRLTVV.

This chain links TRBV7-2 with TRBJ2-2; TRBD2 matches at 13 bases. Looked up from germline, CDR1 is SGHTA and CDR2 is FQGNSA. This CDR3 spans 16 amino acids. V lost 6 bases, J lost 2 bases, and 3 bases stayed unmatched. CDR3 sequence: CASRRTSGGNTGELFF. CDR3 DNA sequence: TGTGCCAGCAGGCGGACTAGCGGGGGTAACACCGGGGAGCTGTTTTTT.

The chain has TRBV7-2 and TRBJ2-5, with TRBD2 matching over 11 bases. The CDR3 contains 15 residues. The germline V gene encodes CDR1 SGHTA and CDR2 FQGNSA. The V gene end was trimmed by 4 bases and the J gene end by 4 bases; junction bases not matched to a gene: 5. CDR3 protein: CASSYSGGAGETQYF. CDR3 nucleotide sequence: TGTGCCAGCAGCTATAGCGGGGGGGCAGGAGAGACCCAGTACTTC.

This sequence joins TRBV7-9 and TRBJ1-2; maybe TRBD1 (5 bases). Trimming took 1 base from V and 1 from J, leaving 7 bases between them. CDR1 and CDR2 (germline): SEHNR, FQNEAQ (reference sequence). This CDR3 has 14 amino acids. CDR3 region: CASSLGQNNYGYTF. The CDR3 DNA is TGTGCCAGCAGCTTAGGACAGAATAACTATGGCTACACCTTC.

The J gene is TRBJ2-5, the V gene TRBV29-1; TRBD1 agrees at 7 bases. The CDR3 consists of 16 residues. Germline lookup yields CDR1 SQVTM and CDR2 ANQGSEA. The V gene end was trimmed by 1 base and the J gene end by 5 bases; junction bases not matched to a gene: 13. The DNA for the CDR3 is TGCAGCGTTGAAGGCCCGGGAACAGGGGTGACGGAGACCCAGTACTTC. It specifies CSVEGPGTGVTETQYF. The full variable domain, completed using reference TRBV29-1 and TRBJ2-5, is SAVISQKPSRDICQRGTSLTIQCQVDSQVTMMFWYRQQPGQSLTLIATANQGSEATYESGFVIDKFPISRPNLTFSTLTVSNMSPEDSSIYLCSVEGPGTGVTETQYFGPGTRLLVL.

V and J are TRBV7-9 and TRBJ2-7; 9 bases align to TRBD1. V shed 0 bases and J 5 bases; nucleotides not matched to a gene: 11. CDR1 and CDR2 from the germline V gene are SEHNR and FQNEAQ (reference sequence). The CDR3 has 17 amino acids. The CDR3 loop is CASSLAHGDRDSHEQYF. For the CDR3, the DNA is TGTGCCAGCAGCTTAGCCCACGGGGACAGGGATTCCCACGAGCAGTACTTC. The whole variable domain, remainder taken from reference TRBV7-9 and TRBJ2-7, is DTGVSQNPRHKITKRGQNVTFRCDPISEHNRLYWYRQTLGQGPEFLTYFQNEAQLEKSRLLSDRFSAERPKGSFSTLEIQRTEQGDSAMYLCASSLAHGDRDSHEQYFGPGTRLTVT.

Here the CDR3 reads CASSLYGQGEGYTGELFF. The CDR3 coding sequence is TGTGCCAGCAGCTTATATGGACAGGGCGAAGGGTACACCGGGGAGCTGTTTTTT. This sequence joins TRBV11-3 and TRBJ2-2, with 8 bases aligning to TRBD1. The CDR3 spans 18 residues. V lost 2 bases and J lost 3; bases outside the gene matches: 11. Germline values: CDR1 SGHNT, CDR2 YENEEA.

The rearrangement links TRBV6-1 to TRBJ1-3; D may be TRBD1 (6 bases). Germline V gene sequence: CDR1 MNHNS, CDR2 SASEGT. V lost 4 bases to trimming and J lost 0 bases, with 16 bases between them. The CDR3 is made up of 17 amino acids. The CDR3 spells CASSADRTPSSGNTIYF. Here the CDR3 DNA reads TGTGCCAGCAGTGCAGACAGGACCCCTAGCTCTGGAAACACCATATATTTT.

The chain is built from TRBV7-2 and TRBJ1-3; possible D gene TRBD1, 5 bases. From germline, CDR1 is SGHTA and CDR2 FQGNSA. V lost 4 bases to trimming and J lost 0 bases, with 7 bases between them. The CDR3 is made up of 14 amino acids. For the CDR3, the DNA is TGTGCCAGCAGCTCAGGGATCTCTGGAAACACCATATATTTT. It translates to CASSSGISGNTIYF. The full variable domain, completed using reference TRBV7-2 and TRBJ1-3, is GAGVSQSPSNKVTEKGKDVELRCDPISGHTALYWYRQSLGQGLEFLIYFQGNSAPDKSGLPSDRFSAERTGGSVSTLTIQRTQQEDSAVYLCASSSGISGNTIYFGEGSWLTVV.

The chain joins TRBV7-4 to TRBJ2-7; 10 bases map to TRBD2. The CDR3 is made up of 16 amino acids. Germline CDR1 reads SGHVT; CDR2 reads SQSDAQ. The J segment lost 3 bases and the V segment lost 7 bases, leaving 12 bases of the junction unmatched. The CDR3 region is CASTLASGRVDYEQYF. In DNA form, the CDR3 reads TGTGCCAGCACCCTGGCTAGCGGGAGAGTCGACTACGAGCAGTACTTC.

The table lists this clone with a few counts. The chain's CDR3 is CASSQVDSGYSNQPQHF. The CDR3 bases are TGCGCCAGCAGCCAAGTTGACTCCGGGTATAGCAATCAGCCCCAGCATTTT. The V gene is TRBV4-1, the J gene TRBJ1-5; the D is unclear. Germline V gives CDR1 MGHRA, CDR2 YSYEKL. V lost 1 base, J lost 0 bases, and 13 bases lay in between. This CDR3 region has 17 residues.

The V and J genes are TRBV2 and TRBJ1-5, with D maybe TRBD1 (5 bases). CDR1 and CDR2 from the germline V gene are SNHLY and FYNNEI. Trimming removed 2 bases at V and 4 bases at J, with 9 bases between. The CDR3 spans 14 residues. CDR3 DNA: TGTGCCAGCAGTGAACGTAAGGGGAATCAGCCCCAGCATTTT. It encodes CASSERKGNQPQHF.